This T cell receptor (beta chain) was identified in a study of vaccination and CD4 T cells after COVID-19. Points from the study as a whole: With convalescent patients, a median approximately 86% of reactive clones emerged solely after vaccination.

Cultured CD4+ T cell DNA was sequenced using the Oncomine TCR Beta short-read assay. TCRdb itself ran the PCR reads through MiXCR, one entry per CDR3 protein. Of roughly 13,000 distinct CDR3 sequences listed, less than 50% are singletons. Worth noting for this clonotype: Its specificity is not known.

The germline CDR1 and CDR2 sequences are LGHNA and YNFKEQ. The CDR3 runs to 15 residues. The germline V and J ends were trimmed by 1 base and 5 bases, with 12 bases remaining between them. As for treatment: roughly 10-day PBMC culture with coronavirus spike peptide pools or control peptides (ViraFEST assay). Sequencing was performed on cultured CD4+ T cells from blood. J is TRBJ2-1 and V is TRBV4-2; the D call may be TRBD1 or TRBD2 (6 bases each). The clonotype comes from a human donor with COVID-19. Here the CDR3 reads CASSQGGRGDNEQFF. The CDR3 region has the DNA TGTGCCAGCAGCCAAGGGGGAAGGGGGGACAATGAGCAGTTCTTC.